Below, one T cell receptor (beta chain) is given with its context. The target antigen is unknown. Only in-frame clones appear in the TCRdb table, and some are missing; sequencing was by immunoSEQ multiplex PCR. The sample carries about 2.1 million clones, roughly 95% recorded once. The source of the sample is a study of shared clonotypes between healthy human individuals. The study's findings and limits: Naive subsets generally exceeded memory subsets in estimated richness.

Germline V gene lookup returns CDR1 MNHEY and CDR2 SMNVEV (reference sequence). Trimming removed 6 bases from V and 3 bases from J, with 18 bases in between. This CDR3 spans 16 amino acids. The naive CD8 fraction comprised CD45RO-negative cells positively selected for CCR7 and excluded terminally differentiated effector memory CD45RA+ cells. The donor cohort consisted entirely of Caucasian adults residing in Nashville, Tennessee. This sequence was found in a man aged 18-30 years in good health. Some clones in this sample may be carry-over from other donors' samples. The sequencing input was naive CD8+ T cells from PBMCs. This chain links TRBV27 with TRBJ1-5; a possible D gene is TRBD1 (6 bases). Written as DNA, the CDR3 is TGTGCCAGCAGCCTTTTTTTGGACAGCTCCAATCAGCCCCAGCATTTT. As protein: CASSLFLDSSNQPQHF.